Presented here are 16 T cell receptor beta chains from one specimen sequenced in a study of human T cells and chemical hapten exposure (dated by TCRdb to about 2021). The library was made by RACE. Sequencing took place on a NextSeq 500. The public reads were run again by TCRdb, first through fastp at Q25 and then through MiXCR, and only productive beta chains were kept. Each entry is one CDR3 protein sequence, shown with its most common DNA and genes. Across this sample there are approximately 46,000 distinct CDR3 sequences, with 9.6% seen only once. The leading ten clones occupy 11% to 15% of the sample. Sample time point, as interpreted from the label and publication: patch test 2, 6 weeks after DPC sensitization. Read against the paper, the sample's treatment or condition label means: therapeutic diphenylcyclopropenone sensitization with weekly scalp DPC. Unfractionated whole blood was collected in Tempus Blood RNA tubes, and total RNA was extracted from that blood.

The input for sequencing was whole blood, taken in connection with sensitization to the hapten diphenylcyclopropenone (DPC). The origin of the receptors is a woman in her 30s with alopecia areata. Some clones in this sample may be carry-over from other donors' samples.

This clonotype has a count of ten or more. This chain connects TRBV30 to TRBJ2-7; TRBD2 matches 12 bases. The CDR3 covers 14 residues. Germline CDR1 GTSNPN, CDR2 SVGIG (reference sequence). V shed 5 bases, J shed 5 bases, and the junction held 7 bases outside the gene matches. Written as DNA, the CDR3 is TGTGCCTGGGGTGCAGGACTAGCGGGACACGAGCAGTACTTC. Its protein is CAWGAGLAGHEQYF.

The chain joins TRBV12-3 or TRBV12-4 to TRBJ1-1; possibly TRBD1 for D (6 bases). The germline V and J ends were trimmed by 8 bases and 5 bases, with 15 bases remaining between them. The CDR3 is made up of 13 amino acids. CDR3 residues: CASRIRGITEAFF. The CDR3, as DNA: TGTGCCAGCCGTATCAGGGGTATAACTGAAGCTTTCTTT.

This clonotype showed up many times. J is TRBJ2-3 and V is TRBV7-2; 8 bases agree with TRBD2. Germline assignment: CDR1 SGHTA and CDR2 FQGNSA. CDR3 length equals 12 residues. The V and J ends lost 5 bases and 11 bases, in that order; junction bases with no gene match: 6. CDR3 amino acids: CASSPGGLGQYF. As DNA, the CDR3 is TGTGCCAGCAGCCCCGGGGGACTAGGGCAGTATTTT.

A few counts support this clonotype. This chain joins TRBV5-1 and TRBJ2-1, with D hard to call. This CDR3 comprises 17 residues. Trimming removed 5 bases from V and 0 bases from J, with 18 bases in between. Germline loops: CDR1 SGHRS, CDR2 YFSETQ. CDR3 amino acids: CASRAPTTLSSYNEQFF. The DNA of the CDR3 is TGCGCCAGCAGAGCCCCCACAACCCTAAGCTCCTACAATGAGCAGTTCTTC.

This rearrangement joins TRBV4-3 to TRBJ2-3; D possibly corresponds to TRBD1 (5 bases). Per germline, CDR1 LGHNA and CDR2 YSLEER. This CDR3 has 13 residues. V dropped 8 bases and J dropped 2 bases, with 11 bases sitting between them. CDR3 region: CASSRQNTDTQYF. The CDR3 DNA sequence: TGCGCCAGCTCGAGACAGAACACAGATACGCAGTATTTT.

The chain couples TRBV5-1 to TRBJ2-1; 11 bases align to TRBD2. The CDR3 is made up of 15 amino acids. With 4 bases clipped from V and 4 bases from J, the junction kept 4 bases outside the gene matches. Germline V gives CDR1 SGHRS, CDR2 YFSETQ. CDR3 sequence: CASSRTSGGYNEQFF. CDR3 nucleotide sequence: TGCGCCAGCAGCCGAACTAGCGGGGGATACAATGAGCAGTTCTTC. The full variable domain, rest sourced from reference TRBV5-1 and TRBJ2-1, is KAGVTQTPRYLIKTRGQQVTLSCSPISGHRSVSWYQQTPGQGLQFLFEYFSETQRNKGNFPGRFSGRQFSNSRSEMNVSTLELGDSALYLCASSRTSGGYNEQFFGPGTRLTVL.

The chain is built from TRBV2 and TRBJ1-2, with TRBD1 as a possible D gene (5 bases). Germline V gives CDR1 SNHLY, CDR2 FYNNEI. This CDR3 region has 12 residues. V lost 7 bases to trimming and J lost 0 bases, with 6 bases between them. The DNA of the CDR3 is TGTGCCAGCACAGGGTCTAACTATGGCTACACCTTC. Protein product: CASTGSNYGYTF.

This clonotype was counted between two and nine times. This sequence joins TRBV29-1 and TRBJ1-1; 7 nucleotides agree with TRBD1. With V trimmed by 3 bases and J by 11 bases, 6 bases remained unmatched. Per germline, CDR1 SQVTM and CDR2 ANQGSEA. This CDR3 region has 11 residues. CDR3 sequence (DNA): TGCAGCGTTGAGAGTAGGGGGCGTGCTTTCTTT. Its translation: CSVESRGRAFF.

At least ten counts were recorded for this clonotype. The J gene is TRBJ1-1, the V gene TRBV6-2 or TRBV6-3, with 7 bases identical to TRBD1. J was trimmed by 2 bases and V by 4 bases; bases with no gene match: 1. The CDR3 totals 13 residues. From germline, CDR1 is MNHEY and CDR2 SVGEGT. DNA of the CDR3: TGTGCCAGCAGTTGGGACAGCAACACTGAAGCTTTCTTT. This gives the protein CASSWDSNTEAFF.

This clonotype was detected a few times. CDR3 bases: TGTGCCAGCAGCGCAATTGCAGAAGGGTCCTACGAGCAGTACTTC. This sequence encodes CASSAIAEGSYEQYF. The J gene is TRBJ2-7, the V gene TRBV11-2, with unresolved D. V gave up 5 bases and J gave up 1 base, with 15 bases separating them. The CDR3 has 15 residues. Germline CDR1 and CDR2: SGHAT and FQNNGV.

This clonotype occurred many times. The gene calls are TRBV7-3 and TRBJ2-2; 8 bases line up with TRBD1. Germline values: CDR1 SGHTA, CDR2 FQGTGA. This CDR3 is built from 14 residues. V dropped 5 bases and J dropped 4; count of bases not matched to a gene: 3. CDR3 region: CASSQGQGTGELFF. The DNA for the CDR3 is TGTGCCAGCAGCCAAGGACAGGGCACCGGGGAGCTGTTTTTT.

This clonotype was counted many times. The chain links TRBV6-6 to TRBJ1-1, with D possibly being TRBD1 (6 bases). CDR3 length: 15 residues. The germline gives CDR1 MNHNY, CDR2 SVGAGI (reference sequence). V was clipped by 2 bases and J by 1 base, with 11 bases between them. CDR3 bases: TGTGCCAGCAGTTACCAGGACAGACAGAACACTGAAGCTTTCTTT. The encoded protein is CASSYQDRQNTEAFF.

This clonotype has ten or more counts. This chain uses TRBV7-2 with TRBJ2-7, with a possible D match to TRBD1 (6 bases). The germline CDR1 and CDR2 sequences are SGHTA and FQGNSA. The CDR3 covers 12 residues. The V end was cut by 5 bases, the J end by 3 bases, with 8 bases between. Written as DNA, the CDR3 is TGTGCCAGCAGCGCGACAGGCTACGAGCAGTACTTC. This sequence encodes CASSATGYEQYF.

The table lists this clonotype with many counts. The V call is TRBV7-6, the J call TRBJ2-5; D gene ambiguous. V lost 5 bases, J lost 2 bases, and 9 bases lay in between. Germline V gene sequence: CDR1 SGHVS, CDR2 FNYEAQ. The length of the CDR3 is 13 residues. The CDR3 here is CASSRTTQETQYF. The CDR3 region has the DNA TGTGCCAGCAGCCGCACGACACAAGAGACCCAGTACTTC.

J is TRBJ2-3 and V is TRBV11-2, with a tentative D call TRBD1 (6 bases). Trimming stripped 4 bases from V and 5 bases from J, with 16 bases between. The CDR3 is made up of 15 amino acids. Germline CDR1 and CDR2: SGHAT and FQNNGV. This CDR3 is CASSWMGAGKDTQYF. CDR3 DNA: TGTGCCAGCAGCTGGATGGGGGCCGGTAAAGATACGCAGTATTTT.

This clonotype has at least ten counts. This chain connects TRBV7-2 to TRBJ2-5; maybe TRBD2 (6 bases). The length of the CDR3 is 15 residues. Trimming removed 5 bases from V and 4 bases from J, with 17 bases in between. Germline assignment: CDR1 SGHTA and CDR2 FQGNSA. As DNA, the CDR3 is TGTGCCAGCAGCCCCCTCGGGACTGGGCTAGAGACCCAGTACTTC. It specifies CASSPLGTGLETQYF.